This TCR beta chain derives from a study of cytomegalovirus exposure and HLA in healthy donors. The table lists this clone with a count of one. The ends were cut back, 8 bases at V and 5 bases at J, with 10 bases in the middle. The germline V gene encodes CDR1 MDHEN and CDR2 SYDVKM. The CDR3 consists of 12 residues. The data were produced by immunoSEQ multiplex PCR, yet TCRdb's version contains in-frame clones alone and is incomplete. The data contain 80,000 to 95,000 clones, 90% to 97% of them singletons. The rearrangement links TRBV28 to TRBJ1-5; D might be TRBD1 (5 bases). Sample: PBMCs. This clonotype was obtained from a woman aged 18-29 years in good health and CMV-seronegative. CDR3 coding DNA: TGTGCCAGCGTTGGGGCCTATCAGCCCCAGCATTTT. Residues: CASVGAYQPQHF. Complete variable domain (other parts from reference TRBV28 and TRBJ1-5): DVKVTQSSRYLVKRTGEKVFLECVQDMDHENMFWYRQDPGLGLRLIYFSYDVKMKEKGDIPEGYSVSREKKERFSLILESASTNQTSMYLCASVGAYQPQHFGDGTRLSIL.